Included here is one TCR beta chain sequence, with context. Its antigen is unknown. The trim removed 6 bases at V and 8 bases at J, leaving 6 bases unmatched. The CDR3 runs to 14 residues. The germline CDR1 and CDR2 sequences are MDHEN and SYDVKM. The sample is drawn from a study of cytomegalovirus exposure and HLA in healthy donors. Study outcomes and limitations: There were a few CMV-associated chains whose specificity for CMV antigens was confirmed in vitro.

The assay was immunoSEQ multiplex PCR, and TCRdb's table has in-frame clones only and misses some. The sample records more than 95,000 clones, 88% being singletons. The chain couples TRBV28 to TRBJ1-4, with TRBD1 matching over 10 bases. This clonotype was sampled from a man between 18 and 35 years old in good health and CMV-seropositive. The specimen sequenced was PBMCs. The CDR3 here is CASRETGGGEKLFF. CDR3 coding DNA: TGTGCCAGCAGGGAGACAGGGGGCGGAGAAAAACTGTTTTTT. The whole variable domain, remainder taken from reference TRBV28 and TRBJ1-4, is DVKVTQSSRYLVKRTGEKVFLECVQDMDHENMFWYRQDPGLGLRLIYFSYDVKMKEKGDIPEGYSVSREKKERFSLILESASTNQTSMYLCASRETGGGEKLFFGSGTQLSVL.